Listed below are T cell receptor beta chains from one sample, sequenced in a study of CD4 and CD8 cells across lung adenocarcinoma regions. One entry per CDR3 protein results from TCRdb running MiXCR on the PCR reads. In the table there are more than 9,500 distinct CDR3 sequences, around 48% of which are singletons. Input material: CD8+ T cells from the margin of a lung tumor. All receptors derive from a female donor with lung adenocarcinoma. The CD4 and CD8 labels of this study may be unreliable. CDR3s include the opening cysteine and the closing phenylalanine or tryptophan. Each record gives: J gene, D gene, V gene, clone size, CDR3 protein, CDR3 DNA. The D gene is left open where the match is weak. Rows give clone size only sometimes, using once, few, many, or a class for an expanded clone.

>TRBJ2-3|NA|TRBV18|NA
CASSLRDLGDTQYF
TGTGCCAGCTCACTCCGGGACTTGGGAGATACGCAGTATTTT
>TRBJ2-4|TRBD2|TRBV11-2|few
CASSFRGAGTQYF
TGTGCCAGCAGCTTCCGGGGAGCGGGAACCCAGTACTTC
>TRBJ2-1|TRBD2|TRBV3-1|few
CASSHLAGGQAYNEQFF
TGTGCCAGCAGCCACCTAGCGGGGGGCCAGGCATACAATGAGCAGTTCTTC
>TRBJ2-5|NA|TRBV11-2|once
CASSAADTGNF
TGTGCCAGCAGCGCCGCCGACACCGGGAACTTC
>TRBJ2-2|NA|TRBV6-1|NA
CASSGTSGELFF
TGTGCCAGCAGTGGGACTTCCGGGGAGCTGTTTTTT
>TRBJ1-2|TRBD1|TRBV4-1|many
CASSQQGADYGYTF
TGCGCCAGCAGCCAGCAGGGGGCAGACTATGGCTACACCTTC
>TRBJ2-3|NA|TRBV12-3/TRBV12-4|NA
CASSPGVMGTDEQYF
TGTGCCAGCAGTCCGGGGGTCATGGGCACAGATGAGCAGTATTTT
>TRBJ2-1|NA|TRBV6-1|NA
CARRFQAASSDAQFF
TGTGCCCGCAGATTCCAGGCTGCGAGCAGCGATGCGCAGTTCTTC
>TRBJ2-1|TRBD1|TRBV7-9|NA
CASSFTDRGQFF
TGTGCCAGCAGCTTTACTGACAGGGGGCAGTTCTTC
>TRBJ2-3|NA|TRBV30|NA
CAWSVDYTSSTDTQYF
TGTGCCTGGAGTGTAGACTACACCTCTAGCACAGATACGCAGTATTTT
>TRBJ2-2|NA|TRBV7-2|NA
CATPGQTNTGTLFF
TGTGCCACCCCAGGACAGACGAACACCGGGACGCTGTTTTTT
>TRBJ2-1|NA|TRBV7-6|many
CASSLEEGGSISFF
TGTGCCAGCAGCTTAGAGGAGGGAGGAAGCATTTCATTCTTC
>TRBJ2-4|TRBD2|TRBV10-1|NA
CASSESTAGNIQYF
TGCGCCAGCAGTGAGTCGACAGCGGGAAACATTCAGTATTTC
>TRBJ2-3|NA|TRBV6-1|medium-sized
CASSRTGTDTQYF
TGTGCCAGCAGTCGAACAGGAACAGATACGCAGTATTTT
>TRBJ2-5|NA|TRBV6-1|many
CASGGTQETQYF
TGTGCCAGCGGGGGGACCCAAGAGACCCAGTACTTC
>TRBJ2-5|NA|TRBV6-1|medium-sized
CASSPNTQETQYF
TGTGCCAGCAGTCCAAACACTCAAGAGACCCAGTACTTC
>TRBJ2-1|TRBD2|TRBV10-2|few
CASRFIAGANNEQFF
TGCGCCAGCAGGTTTATAGCGGGGGCCAACAATGAGCAGTTCTTC
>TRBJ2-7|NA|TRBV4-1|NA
CASSQEVGRLAYEQYF
TGCGCCAGCAGCCAAGAAGTGGGTCGCCTCGCCTACGAGCAGTACTTC
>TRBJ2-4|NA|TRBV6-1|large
CASSEQGRGGDIQYF
TGTGCCAGCAGTGAACAAGGCAGGGGAGGGGACATTCAGTACTTC
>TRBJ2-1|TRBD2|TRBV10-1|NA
CASIGASGSSYNEQFF
TGCGCCAGCATTGGCGCTAGCGGGAGCTCCTACAATGAGCAGTTCTTC
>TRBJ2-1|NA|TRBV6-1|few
CASRVAVSSNNEQFF
TGTGCCAGCAGGGTGGCAGTGTCATCCAACAATGAGCAGTTCTTC
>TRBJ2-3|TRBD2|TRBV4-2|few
CASSQDGGSGGGTDTQYF
TGTGCCAGCAGCCAAGATGGGGGCAGCGGGGGGGGCACAGATACGCAGTATTTT
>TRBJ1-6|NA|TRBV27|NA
CASSFGGGDSPLHF
TGTGCCAGCAGTTTCGGGGGAGGGGATTCACCCCTCCACTTT
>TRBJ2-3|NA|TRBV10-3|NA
CALSRLARNTGALYF
TGTGCCCTCAGCCGCCTCGCCAGGAACACCGGTGCGCTGTATTTT
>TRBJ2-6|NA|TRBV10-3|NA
CAISDRAGANVLSF
TGTGCCATCAGTGATAGGGCTGGGGCCAACGTCCTGTCTTTC
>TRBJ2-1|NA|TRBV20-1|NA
CSAQGEEGQFF
TGCAGTGCCCAGGGCGAGGAAGGGCAGTTCTTC
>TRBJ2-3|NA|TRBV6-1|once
CASSEPGATDTQYF
TGTGCCAGCAGTGAACCCGGAGCGACAGATACGCAGTATTTT
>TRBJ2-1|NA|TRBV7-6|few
CASSLGSPWEQFF
TGTGCCAGCAGCTTAGGGTCTCCTTGGGAGCAGTTCTTC
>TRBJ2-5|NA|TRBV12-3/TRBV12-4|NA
CASRRALGPDTQYF
TGTGCCAGCAGAAGGGCCTTAGGGCCAGATACCCAGTACTTC
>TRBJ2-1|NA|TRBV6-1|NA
CASSPGGGEPETQYF
TGTGCCAGCAGTCCGGGGGGCGGGGAACCAGAGACCCAGTACTTT
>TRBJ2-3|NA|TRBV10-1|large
CASSESGARTDTQYF
TGCGCCAGCAGTGAGTCGGGGGCCCGCACAGATACGCAGTATTTT
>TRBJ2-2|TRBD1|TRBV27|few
CASRGTGTGELFF
TGTGCCAGCAGAGGGACAGGCACCGGGGAGCTGTTTTTT
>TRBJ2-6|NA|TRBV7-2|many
CANPSASGANVLTF
TGTGCCAACCCCTCCGCCTCTGGGGCCAACGTCCTGACTTTC
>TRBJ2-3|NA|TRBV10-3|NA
CAGSGGGETDTQYF
TGTGCGGGGAGTGGGGGCGGGGAGACAGATACGCAGTACTTT
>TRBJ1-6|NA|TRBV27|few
CASSLDGGPNSPLHF
TGTGCCAGCAGTTTAGATGGGGGCCCTAATTCACCCCTCCACTTT
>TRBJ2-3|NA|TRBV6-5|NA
CASSWGGEGTETQYF
TGTGCCAGCAGTTGGGGAGGGGAAGGGACAGAGACCCAGTATTTT
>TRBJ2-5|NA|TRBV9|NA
CASSVDPGVETQYF
TGTGCCAGCAGCGTAGATCCAGGGGTGGAGACCCAGTACTTC
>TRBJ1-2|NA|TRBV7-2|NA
CASMGQSYGYTF
TGTGCCAGCATGGGGCAGAGCTATGGCTACACCTTC
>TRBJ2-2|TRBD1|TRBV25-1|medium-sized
CASSANRDRNTGELFF
TGTGCCAGCAGTGCCAACCGGGACAGGAACACCGGGGAGCTGTTTTTT
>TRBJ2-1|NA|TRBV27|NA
CASSLSGGANPGEQFF
TGTGCCAGCAGTCTTTCAGGCGGGGCGAATCCCGGTGAGCAGTTTTTT
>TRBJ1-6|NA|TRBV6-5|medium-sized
CASSPDSNSPLHF
TGTGCCAGCAGCCCGGACAGTAATTCACCCCTCCACTTT
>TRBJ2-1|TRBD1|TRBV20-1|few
CSARDGGQANNEQFF
TGCAGTGCTAGAGATGGGGGACAGGCAAACAATGAGCAGTTCTTC
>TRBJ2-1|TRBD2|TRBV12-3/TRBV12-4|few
CASRPGSGGRNNEQFF
TGTGCCAGCAGACCCGGGAGCGGGGGGAGGAACAATGAGCAGTTCTTC
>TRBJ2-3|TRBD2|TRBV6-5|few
CASRFSGTSRDKQFF
TGTGCCAGCAGATTCTCCGGGACTAGCAGAGATAAGCAGTTTTTC
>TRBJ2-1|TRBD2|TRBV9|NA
CASSLRPGTSGYNEQFF
TGTGCCAGCAGCCTCCGCCCCGGGACTAGCGGGTACAATGAGCAGTTCTTC
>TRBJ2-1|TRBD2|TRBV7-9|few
CASSLFTGRGIYNEQFF
TGTGCCAGCAGCTTATTTACGGGGCGGGGGATCTACAATGAGCAGTTCTTC
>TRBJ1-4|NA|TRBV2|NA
CASSERRSPEKLFF
TGTGCCAGCAGTGAAAGGAGATCTCCTGAAAAACTGTTTTTT
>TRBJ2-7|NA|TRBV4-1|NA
CASSQQGQPSSYEQYF
TGCGCCAGCAGCCAGCAAGGACAGCCAAGCTCCTACGAGCAGTACTTC
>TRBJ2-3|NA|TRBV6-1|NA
CAGSSVPWSTETQYF
TGTGCCGGGAGTAGCGTACCGTGGAGCACAGAGACGCAGTATTTC
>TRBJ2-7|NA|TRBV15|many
CATSRDPRGVNEQYF
TGTGCCACCAGCAGAGATCCGAGGGGCGTTAACGAGCAGTACTTC
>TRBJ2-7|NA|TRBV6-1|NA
CASSETVGAGVEKQYF
TGTGCCAGCAGTGAGACGGTTGGGGCAGGGGTAGAGAAGCAGTACTTC
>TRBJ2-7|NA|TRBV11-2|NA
CASSPGFYEQYF
TGTGCCAGCAGCCCAGGGTTCTACGAGCAGTACTTC